This T cell receptor beta chain was profiled in a study of CD8 T cells in ankylosing spondylitis. The V gene's germline CDR1 is SGHRS and CDR2 YFSETQ. There are 13 residues in the CDR3. V shed 6 bases, J shed 7 bases, and the junction held 7 bases outside the gene matches. In TCRdb, the 5' RACE reads were re-called with MiXCR into one record per CDR3 protein. The sample carries about 89,000 distinct CDR3 sequences, 27% recorded once. As to this clonotype: Its antigen is not known.

Overall study findings and caveats: Among TCR beta sequences, a motif of under ten highly homologous variants appeared characteristic of ankylosing spondylitis blood.

Sequenced material: blood, either unsorted or a sorted T cell fraction (not recorded which). This chain links TRBV5-1 with TRBJ1-1; the match to TRBD1 covers 9 bases. The clonotype was recovered from a male donor with ankylosing spondylitis or in good health (not recorded which). The CDR3 here is CASTPPGQGEAFF. The CDR3 DNA reads TGCGCCAGCACTCCTCCGGGACAGGGTGAAGCTTTCTTT.